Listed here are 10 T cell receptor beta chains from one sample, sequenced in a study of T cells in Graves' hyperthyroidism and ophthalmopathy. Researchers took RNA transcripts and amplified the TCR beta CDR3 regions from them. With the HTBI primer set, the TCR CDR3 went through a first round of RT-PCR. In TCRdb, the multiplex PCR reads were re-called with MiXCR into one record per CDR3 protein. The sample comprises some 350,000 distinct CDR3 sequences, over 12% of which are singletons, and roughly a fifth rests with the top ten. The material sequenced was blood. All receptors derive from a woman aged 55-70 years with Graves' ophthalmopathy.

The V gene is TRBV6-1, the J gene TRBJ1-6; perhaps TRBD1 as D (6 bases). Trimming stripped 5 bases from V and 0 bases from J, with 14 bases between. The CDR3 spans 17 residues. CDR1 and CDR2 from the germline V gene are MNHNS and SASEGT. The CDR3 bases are TGTGCCAGCAGTACCCACGACAGGACCTCCTATAATTCACCCCTCCACTTT. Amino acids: CASSTHDRTSYNSPLHF.

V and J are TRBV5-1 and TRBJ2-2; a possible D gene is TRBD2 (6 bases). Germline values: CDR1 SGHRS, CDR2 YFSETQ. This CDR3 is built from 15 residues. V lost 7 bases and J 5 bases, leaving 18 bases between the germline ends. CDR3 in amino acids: CASGHGTPGTGELFF. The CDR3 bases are TGCGCCAGCGGCCACGGGACTCCCGGAACCGGGGAGCTGTTTTTT.

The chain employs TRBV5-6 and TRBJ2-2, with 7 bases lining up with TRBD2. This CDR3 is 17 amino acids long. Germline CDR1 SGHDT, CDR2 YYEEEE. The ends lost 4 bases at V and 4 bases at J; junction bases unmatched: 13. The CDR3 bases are TGTGCCAGCAGCCCGGAGGTGGCGGGAGCTGGCACCGGGGAGCTGTTTTTT. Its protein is CASSPEVAGAGTGELFF.

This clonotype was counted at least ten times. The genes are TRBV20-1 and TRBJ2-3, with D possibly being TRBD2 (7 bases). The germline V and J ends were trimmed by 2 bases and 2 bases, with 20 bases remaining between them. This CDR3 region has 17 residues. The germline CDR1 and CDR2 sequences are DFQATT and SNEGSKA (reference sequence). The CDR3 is CSARSSRGRASTDTQYF. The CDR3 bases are TGCAGTGCTAGATCCTCAAGGGGGAGGGCCTCCACAGATACGCAGTATTTT.

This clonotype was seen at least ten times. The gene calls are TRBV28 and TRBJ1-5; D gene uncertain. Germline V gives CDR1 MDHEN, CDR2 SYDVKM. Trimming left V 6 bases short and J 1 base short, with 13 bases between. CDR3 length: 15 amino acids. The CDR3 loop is CASSPTWGSNQPQHF. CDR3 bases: TGTGCCAGCAGCCCGACGTGGGGAAGCAATCAGCCCCAGCATTTT.

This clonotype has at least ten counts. This CDR3 is CASSLNPGRRGDTQYF. The DNA of the CDR3 is TGTGCCAGCAGCTTAAACCCAGGGCGGAGAGGAGATACGCAGTATTTT. The J gene is TRBJ2-3, the V gene TRBV7-3, with D possibly matching TRBD1 (5 bases). The CDR3 length is 16 residues. Germline assignment: CDR1 SGHTA and CDR2 FQGTGA. V lost 1 base and J 5 bases, leaving 16 bases between the germline ends.

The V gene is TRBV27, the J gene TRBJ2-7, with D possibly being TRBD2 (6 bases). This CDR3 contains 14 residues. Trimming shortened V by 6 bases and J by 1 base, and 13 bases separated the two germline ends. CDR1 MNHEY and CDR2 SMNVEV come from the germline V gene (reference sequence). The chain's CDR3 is CASRNAGGSYEQYF. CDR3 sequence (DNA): TGTGCCAGCAGAAACGCTGGGGGGTCCTACGAGCAGTACTTC.

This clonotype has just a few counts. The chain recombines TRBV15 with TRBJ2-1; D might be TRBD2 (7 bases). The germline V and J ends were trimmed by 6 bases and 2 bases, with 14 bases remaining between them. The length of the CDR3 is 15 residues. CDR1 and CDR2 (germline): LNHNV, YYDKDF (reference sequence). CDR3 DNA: TGTGCCACCAGAGACCCGCGGGGGCCCTACAATGAGCAGTTCTTC. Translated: CATRDPRGPYNEQFF.

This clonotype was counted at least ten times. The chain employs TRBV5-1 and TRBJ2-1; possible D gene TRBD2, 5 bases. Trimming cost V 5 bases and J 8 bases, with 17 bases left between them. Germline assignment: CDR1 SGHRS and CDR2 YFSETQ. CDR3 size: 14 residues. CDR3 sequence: CASRGGGGLDEQFF. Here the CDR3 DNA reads TGCGCCAGCAGAGGCGGAGGCGGTTTAGATGAGCAGTTCTTC.

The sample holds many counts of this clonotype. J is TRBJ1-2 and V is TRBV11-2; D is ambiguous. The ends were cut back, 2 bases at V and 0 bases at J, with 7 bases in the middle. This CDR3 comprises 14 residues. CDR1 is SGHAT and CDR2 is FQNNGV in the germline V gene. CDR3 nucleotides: TGTGCCAGCAGCTTACTCAGGTCTAACTATGGCTACACCTTC. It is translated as CASSLLRSNYGYTF.